The entry below describes one T cell receptor beta chain. Its specificity is unknown. CDR1 and CDR2 from the germline V gene are SGHRS and YFSETQ. The V and J ends lost 3 bases and 4 bases respectively, with 8 bases between them. The CDR3 spans 13 residues. This sample stems from a study of OX40 agonist ivuxolimab in advanced cancers. Study overall: Head and neck, renal cell, melanoma or hepatocellular carcinoma were the cancers that dose-escalation patients had. Two cutaneous melanoma patients and one hepatocellular carcinoma patient, three in all, had partial responses.

The assay was immunoSEQ multiplex PCR, and TCRdb's table has in-frame clones only and misses some. The repertoire consists of over 85,000 clones, with roughly 85% occurring once and the leading ten covering roughly 0.5%. Whole-study results and caveats: On average, a greater number of expanded clones characterised CD8+ T cells relative to CD4+.

The chain couples TRBV5-1 to TRBJ1-5; maybe TRBD1 (5 bases). The TCR originated in an adult with an advanced solid tumor such as melanoma, head and neck, liver or kidney cancer. The material was CD4+ or CD8+ T cells sorted from blood, obtained in a trial of the OX40 agonist ivuxolimab. The DNA for the CDR3 is TGCGCCAGCAGCTCCGGACAAAATCAGCCCCAGCATTTT. Translation gives CASSSGQNQPQHF.